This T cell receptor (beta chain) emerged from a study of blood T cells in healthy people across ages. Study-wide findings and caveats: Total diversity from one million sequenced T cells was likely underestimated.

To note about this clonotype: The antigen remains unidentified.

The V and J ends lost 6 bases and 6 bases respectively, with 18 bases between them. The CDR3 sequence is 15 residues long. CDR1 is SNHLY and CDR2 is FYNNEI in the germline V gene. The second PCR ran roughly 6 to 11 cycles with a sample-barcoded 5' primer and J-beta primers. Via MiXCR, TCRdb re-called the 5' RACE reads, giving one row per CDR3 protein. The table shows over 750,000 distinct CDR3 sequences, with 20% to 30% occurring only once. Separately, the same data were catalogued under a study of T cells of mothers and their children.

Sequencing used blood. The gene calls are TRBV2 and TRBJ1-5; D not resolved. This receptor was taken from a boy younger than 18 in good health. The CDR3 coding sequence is TGTGCCAGCAGCGCTTTGGATTCTGGTAGTCAGCCCCAGCATTTT. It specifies CASSALDSGSQPQHF. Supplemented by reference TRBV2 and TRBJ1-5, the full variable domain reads EPEVTQTPSHQVTQMGQEVILRCVPISNHLYFYWYRQILGQKVEFLVSFYNNEISEKSEIFDDQFSVERPDGSNFTLKIRSTKLEDSAMYFCASSALDSGSQPQHFGDGTRLSIL.